The 10 T cell receptor beta chains given below trace back to one sample, sequenced in a study of blood T cell repertoires in COVID-19. Profiled with immunoSEQ multiplex PCR; TCRdb holds only in-frame clones, not every one. The data contain almost 100,000 clones, approximately 86% of them singletons. What was sequenced was peripheral blood. The receptors shown here come from a man aged 50 or older with acute or convalescent COVID-19.

The V and J genes are TRBV2 and TRBJ1-4, with no clear D. CDR1 and CDR2 from the germline V gene are SNHLY and FYNNEI. The CDR3 has 12 amino acids. V lost 6 bases to trimming and J lost 4 bases, with 6 bases between them. This chain's CDR3 is CASRRVNEKLFF. The CDR3, as DNA: TGTGCCAGCAGGAGGGTTAATGAAAAACTGTTTTTT.

CDR3 protein: CSVVLDTEAFF. In DNA, the CDR3 is TGCAGCGTTGTCCTCGACACTGAAGCTTTCTTT. The chain couples TRBV29-1 to TRBJ1-1; D ambiguous. Trimming cost V 4 bases and J 3 bases, with 6 bases left between them. The germline gives CDR1 SQVTM, CDR2 ANQGSEA. The CDR3 has 11 amino acids.

This clone was found a few times. The genes are TRBV30 and TRBJ1-2, with D unresolved. The V end lost 0 bases, the J end lost 4 bases, and 18 bases lay between the germline ends. The CDR3 runs to 16 residues. Germline CDR1 is GTSNPN and CDR2 is SVGIG (reference sequence). The CDR3 DNA is TGTGCCTGGAGTGTACGATTTGGTGCGTTAAGCTATGGCTACACCTTC. Encoded protein: CAWSVRFGALSYGYTF.

The chain employs TRBV28 and TRBJ2-7; D is unresolved. CDR3 length equals 11 residues. V was clipped by 4 bases and J by 4 bases, with 5 bases between them. Germline V gene lookup returns CDR1 MDHEN and CDR2 SYDVKM. CDR3 residues: CASSSPYEQYF. The CDR3 DNA is TGTGCCAGCAGTTCCCCATACGAGCAGTACTTC.

This rearrangement joins TRBV5-6 to TRBJ2-7; D is unclear. Between the trimmed V and J ends, which lost 0 bases and 4 bases, there was a span of 8 bases. The CDR3 contains 13 residues. The germline V gene has CDR1 SGHDT and CDR2 YYEEEE. The CDR3 here is CASSLAGNYEQYF. DNA of the CDR3: TGTGCCAGCAGCTTGGCAGGAAATTACGAGCAGTACTTC.

This chain connects TRBV6-5 to TRBJ1-5; no clear D gene. V lost 0 bases and J 0 bases, leaving 6 bases between the germline ends. CDR3 length: 15 amino acids. From germline, CDR1 is MNHEY and CDR2 SVGAGI. The CDR3 reads CASSYSPLSNQPQHF. CDR3 nucleotides: TGTGCCAGCAGTTACTCCCCCCTTAGCAATCAGCCCCAGCATTTT.

The gene calls are TRBV29-1 and TRBJ2-1; no clear D. The CDR3 sequence is 11 residues long. Germline V lookup: CDR1 SQVTM, CDR2 ANQGSEA. Deletions cut 4 bases from V and 2 bases from J, with 3 bases between. The CDR3 nucleotides are TGCAGCGTTGCTGCCTACAATGAGCAGTTCTTC. It codes for CSVAAYNEQFF.

The CDR3 region is CASSLGTGLALEKLFF. The CDR3 coding sequence is TGTGCCAGCAGCTTAGGGACAGGGCTCGCTCTTGAAAAACTGTTTTTT. This chain uses TRBV5-6 with TRBJ1-4, with TRBD1 matching over 9 bases. The V gene end was trimmed by 2 bases and the J gene end by 7 bases; junction bases not matched to a gene: 9. The CDR3 contains 16 residues. CDR1 SGHDT and CDR2 YYEEEE come from the germline V gene.

The CDR3 coding sequence is TGTGCCAGCAGTGCGGGACAGTTCTACGAGCAGTACTTC. It yields the protein CASSAGQFYEQYF. This rearrangement joins TRBV27 to TRBJ2-7, with a weak D call TRBD1 (7 bases). This CDR3 spans 13 amino acids. Trimming pared 5 bases from V and 3 bases from J, leaving 11 bases between. Germline V gene sequence: CDR1 MNHEY, CDR2 SMNVEV (reference sequence).

V and J are TRBV7-9 and TRBJ2-5, with D possibly TRBD2 on 5 matching bases. CDR1 is SEHNR, CDR2 FQNEAQ, per germline (reference sequence). The CDR3 runs to 14 residues. V shed 3 bases and J shed 3 bases, with 11 bases lying between them. The CDR3 DNA follows: TGTGCCAGCAGCTTCGGCCGGGATGAAGAGACCCAGTACTTC. Protein sequence: CASSFGRDEETQYF.